Below, 8 T cell receptor beta chains from the same sample are listed, as sequenced in a study of PD-1 blockade in classical Hodgkin lymphoma. Using immunoSEQ multiplex PCR, the repertoire was profiled, and TCRdb retains in-frame clones only, with some absent. This table holds around 70,000 clones, 65% to 75% found once. There was relapse after autologous stem cell transplantation in every patient, and there was variation in brentuximab vedotin exposure. The material sequenced was peripheral blood mononuclear cells (PBMCs), taken before the second cycle of nivolumab. The receptors were sampled from a human donor with classical Hodgkin lymphoma.

DNA of the CDR3: TGTGCCAGCAGCTTATGGCTGACGTACGAGCAGTACTTC. Amino acid sequence: CASSLWLTYEQYF. This chain uses TRBV7-2 with TRBJ2-7; D unresolved. This CDR3 contains 13 residues. Trimming left V 2 bases short and J 4 bases short, with 9 bases between. Germline values: CDR1 SGHTA, CDR2 FQGNSA.

The chain uses TRBV2 and TRBJ2-3; D is ambiguous. CDR1 is SNHLY, CDR2 FYNNEI, per germline. The CDR3 extends over 13 amino acids. V was pared by 4 bases and J by 6 bases, with 11 bases between. The chain's CDR3 is CASSGGGADTQYF. In DNA, the CDR3 is TGTGCCAGCAGTGGAGGTGGCGCGGATACGCAGTATTTT.

This CDR3 is CASSDLPRDPGDDEQFF. DNA of the CDR3: TGTGCCAGCAGTGATCTCCCCAGGGACCCGGGTGACGATGAGCAGTTCTTC. The V call is TRBV25-1, the J call TRBJ2-1; the D call may be TRBD1 or TRBD2 (5 bases each). Germline V lookup: CDR1 MGHDK, CDR2 SYGVNS. The CDR3 runs to 17 residues. V shed 3 bases and J shed 8 bases, with 23 bases lying between them.

The chain uses TRBV28 and TRBJ2-2; D is ambiguous. The V end was cut by 6 bases, the J end by 5 bases, with 10 bases between. Germline V gene sequence: CDR1 MDHEN, CDR2 SYDVKM. The CDR3 is made up of 13 amino acids. The CDR3 spells CASRRQITGELFF. The DNA for the CDR3 is TGTGCCAGCAGGCGGCAAATTACCGGGGAGCTGTTTTTT.

This chain connects TRBV29-1 to TRBJ2-1; D gene uncertain. Germline V gene lookup returns CDR1 SQVTM and CDR2 ANQGSEA. CDR3 length: 13 amino acids. V lost 1 base, J lost 4 bases, and 8 bases lay in between. The CDR3, as DNA: TGCAGCGTTGAAGGTCGGCTTTACAATGAGCAGTTCTTC. This translates into CSVEGRLYNEQFF.

The gene calls are TRBV28 and TRBJ2-5; TRBD2 is a possible D gene (6 bases). V lost 6 bases, J lost 4 bases, and 18 bases lay in between. The CDR3 sequence is 15 residues long. Germline V gene data show CDR1 as MDHEN and CDR2 as SYDVKM. The CDR3, as DNA: TGTGCCAGCAGGTGGGGGGTAATACGGGGAGAGACCCAGTACTTC. It yields the protein CASRWGVIRGETQYF.

Concerning this clone: Other DNA sequences in this sample translate to the same CDR3. CDR3 in DNA: TGTGCCAGCAGCTTGGGGGCTGAAGCTTTCTTT. Translated, it gives CASSLGAEAFF. This chain joins TRBV11-3 and TRBJ1-1; TRBD1 is a possible D gene (5 bases). The CDR3 consists of 11 residues. V lost 3 bases and J lost 6, with 5 bases in between. Germline CDR1 SGHNT, CDR2 YENEEA.

The chain combines TRBV6-4 with TRBJ2-3, with 7 nucleotides matching TRBD1. Germline V gene data show CDR1 as MRHNA and CDR2 as SNTAGT. This CDR3 contains 17 residues. V dropped 7 bases and J dropped 3; count of bases not matched to a gene: 16. The CDR3 DNA follows: TGTGCCAGCATTGATGAGGGGGCGCATGTTTGGACAGATACGCAGTATTTT. This codes for CASIDEGAHVWTDTQYF.